This TCR beta chain was sequenced in a study of blood T cell repertoires in COVID-19. Study information: Specimens from acute and convalescent COVID-19 originated in the United States, Italy and Spain. Nucleic acid was either cDNA or gDNA, and it came from T cells, B-cell-depleted T cells, or PBMCs.

Germline V gives CDR1 MDHEN, CDR2 SYDVKM. The CDR3 is 13 residues long. V lost 3 bases to trimming and J lost 8 bases; unmatched junction nucleotides: 5. Original analysis: Estimates of nucleated cell counts were drawn from the amplification of reference gene primers. Repertoires were generated with immunoSEQ multiplex PCR, while TCRdb's copy carries only in-frame clones and drops some. V and J calls and clone size come straight from that table; D and trimming were deduced from the DNA. The sample lists approximately 94,000 clones, roughly 85% occurring once. The chain employs TRBV28 and TRBJ1-1; TRBD1 matches at 8 bases. Sequencing input: peripheral blood. This clonotype was obtained from a woman in her sixties or seventies with acute or convalescent COVID-19. CDR3 sequence: CASSLGRQGEAFF. The CDR3 bases are TGTGCCAGCAGTTTGGGAAGACAGGGGGAAGCTTTCTTT.